A selection of T cell receptor beta chains follows, all from one sample in a study of blood T cell repertoires in COVID-19. Some clones are missing from TCRdb's copy, which holds only in-frame ones; the method was immunoSEQ multiplex PCR. The sample lists 200,000 to 300,000 clones, over 75% occurring once. Sequencing was done on a sample of peripheral blood. The source is a human donor in a cohort sampled during active COVID-19. Both conserved end residues are part of each CDR3. A D gene is named only where the DNA matches it firmly. Rows may omit the clone size; those that give it use once, few, many or a size class.

size	D	J	V	DNA	CDR3
once	TRBD2	TRBJ2-1	TRBV7-2	TGTGCCAGCAGCTTAGGCTCGACGGGGGGGCTCAATGAGCAGTTCTTC	CASSLGSTGGLNEQFF
-	-	TRBJ2-1	TRBV6-1	TGTGCCAGCAGTGAACTGGGGGCAGTCTACAATGAGCAGTTCTTC	CASSELGAVYNEQFF
-	TRBD2	TRBJ2-2	TRBV19	TGTGCCAGTAGTATAGTTCCAGCGGGAGGGCCCACCGGGGAGCTGTTTTTT	CASSIVPAGGPTGELFF
once	TRBD2	TRBJ2-7	TRBV2	TGTGCCAGCAACAAGGTAGCGGGGACCCACGAGCAGTACTTC	CASNKVAGTHEQYF
-	-	TRBJ2-5	TRBV5-1	TGCGCCAGCAGCTTGATACACAACCAAGAGACCCAGTACTTC	CASSLIHNQETQYF
-	-	TRBJ2-1	TRBV9	TGTGCCAGCAGCGTACTAGCAGAATACAATGAGCAGTTCTTC	CASSVLAEYNEQFF
-	TRBD1	TRBJ2-3	TRBV5-4	TGTGCCAGCAGCTTGGGTACGACAGGGGCGACAGATACGCAGTATTTT	CASSLGTTGATDTQYF
-	TRBD1	TRBJ2-3	TRBV4-2	TGTGCCAGCAGCCAACAACAGGGGGCCGCGACAGATACGCAGTATTTT	CASSQQQGAATDTQYF
-	TRBD2	TRBJ2-1	TRBV7-9	TGTGCCAGCAGCTTATGGATGGGGCGGGAGGACAATGAGCAGTTCTTC	CASSLWMGREDNEQFF
-	TRBD2	TRBJ2-1	TRBV15	TGTGCCACCAGCACCGGACTAGCGGGGGCCCAACGGAATGAGCAGTTCTTC	CATSTGLAGAQRNEQFF
-	TRBD1	TRBJ2-1	TRBV7-7	TGTGCTAGCAGCTTCGACAGGGTCGGTGAGCAGTTCTTC	CASSFDRVGEQFF
once	TRBD2	TRBJ2-1	TRBV7-9	TGTGCCAGCAGCAAAAAGATTAGCGGGGCGTCTGAGCAGTTCTTC	CASSKKISGASEQFF
-	-	TRBJ1-2	TRBV4-2	TGTGCCAGCAGCCAAGAGGGGTCAGGGTACGGCTACACCTTC	CASSQEGSGYGYTF
-	-	TRBJ2-1	TRBV3-1/TRBV3-2	TGTGCCAGCAGCCAAGTGACGGGAGAGCAGTTCTTC	CASSQVTGEQFF
few	-	TRBJ2-5	TRBV2	TGTGCCAGCAGTGAGGAGGGAACGGGGGAGACCCAGTACTTC	CASSEEGTGETQYF